This T cell receptor beta chain was recorded in a study of T cell repertoires in cytomegalovirus infection. This CDR3 comprises 18 residues. Per germline, CDR1 KGHSH and CDR2 LQKENI. Trimming left V 4 bases short and J 3 bases short, with 24 bases between. TCRdb redid the calling of the reads with MiXCR, one entry per CDR3 protein. The sample holds about 680,000 distinct CDR3 sequences; 20% to 30% are singletons and the top ten take less than 10%. Sequences were obtained from CD8+ T cells from PBMCs. This sequence joins TRBV18 and TRBJ1-2; D is perhaps TRBD1 (5 bases). This sequence originates from a human donor in good health (CMV status not recorded). Some clones in this sample may be carry-over from other donors' samples. The CDR3: CASSLATGDGQRDYGYTF. The CDR3, as DNA: TGTGCCAGCTCACTCGCCACGGGGGACGGCCAGAGAGACTATGGCTACACCTTC.